The TCR beta chain under discussion was sequenced for a study of CD8+ T cells in alopecia areata. Regarding the study as a whole: Especially in alopecia totalis/universalis, lesional scalp showed greater clonality than normal scalp did. In patients, TCRs were shared less clearly than in mice, and HLA may possibly be involved.

This clone was seen only a few times. What it recognizes is unknown. This sample includes further DNA sequences coding for the same CDR3. The authors extracted RNA and reverse transcribed it into cDNA as the sequencing template. Assay: immunoSEQ multiplex PCR; the TCRdb copy retains only in-frame clones and omits some. The table lists 150,000 to 190,000 clones, around 50% of them singletons. Collected material from alopecia areata patients comprised lesional scalp punch biopsies and peripheral blood. The germline V gene has CDR1 LGHNA and CDR2 YSLEER. The length of the CDR3 is 14 residues. V lost 0 bases, J lost 3 bases, and 8 bases lay in between.

The chain links TRBV4-3 to TRBJ1-2; a possible D gene is TRBD1 (6 bases). The source is a human donor with alopecia areata. Sample: CD8+ T cells sorted from blood, taken at week 0. The CDR3 protein is CASSQDRTDYGYTF. CDR3 nucleotides: TGCGCCAGCAGCCAAGATAGGACAGACTATGGCTACACCTTC.